These 8 T cell receptor beta chains originate from one sample sequenced in a study of blood T cell repertoires in COVID-19. Clones were read by immunoSEQ multiplex PCR, and TCRdb kept only the in-frame ones, dropping some. Here the sample spans about 68,000 clones, around nine tenths being singletons. Sequenced material: peripheral blood. The receptors stem from a man aged 40-49 years with COVID-19, enrolled during active disease.

This clone turned up a few times. Here the CDR3 reads CASSQDPQSNQPQHF. In DNA form, the CDR3 reads TGTGCCAGCAGCCAAGACCCTCAGAGCAATCAGCCCCAGCATTTT. The chain combines TRBV4-2 with TRBJ1-5; unclear D gene. The CDR3 is 15 residues long. Germline CDR1 is LGHNA and CDR2 is YNFKEQ. Trimming shortened V by 0 bases and J by 1 base, and 7 bases separated the two germline ends.

The genes are TRBV19 and TRBJ2-7; 8 bases agree with TRBD1. CDR3 size: 13 residues. The trim removed 10 bases at V and 4 bases at J, leaving 9 bases unmatched. Germline assignment: CDR1 LNHDA and CDR2 SQIVND (reference sequence). CDR3 DNA sequence: TGTGCCACGTCCCCCAGGGGGCTTTACGAGCAGTACTTC. Translated, it gives CATSPRGLYEQYF.

V is TRBV7-9 and J is TRBJ1-2, with D possibly being TRBD1 (6 bases). Germline values: CDR1 SEHNR, CDR2 FQNEAQ (reference sequence). V was trimmed by 4 bases and J by 8 bases, leaving 17 bases between them. CDR3 length equals 14 residues. The CDR3 region has the DNA TGTGCCAGCAGCTCGTATGGACAGAGAGGGGGCTACACCTTC. It yields the protein CASSSYGQRGGYTF.

This chain connects TRBV18 to TRBJ2-2; D is perhaps TRBD2 (5 bases). The germline V gene has CDR1 KGHSH and CDR2 LQKENI. The ends were cut back, 2 bases at V and 0 bases at J, with 7 bases in the middle. This CDR3 is 15 amino acids long. CDR3 amino acids: CASSPGSANTGELFF. The CDR3 DNA reads TGTGCCAGCTCACCAGGGAGCGCGAACACCGGGGAGCTGTTTTTT.

V usage is TRBV18 and J usage is TRBJ1-5; 10 bases are a match to TRBD1. V dropped 2 bases and J dropped 2; count of bases not matched to a gene: 6. Germline V gene lookup returns CDR1 KGHSH and CDR2 LQKENI. This CDR3 spans 17 amino acids. For the CDR3, the DNA is TGTGCCAGCTCACCAACCGGGACAGGGGTCGGCAATCAGCCCCAGCATTTT. Encoded protein: CASSPTGTGVGNQPQHF. The complete variable domain, with remaining parts taken from reference TRBV18 and TRBJ1-5, reads NAGVMQNPRHLVRRRGQEARLRCSPMKGHSHVYWYRQLPEEGLKFMVYLQKENIIDESGMPKERFSAEFPKEGPSILRIQQVVRGDSAAYFCASSPTGTGVGNQPQHFGDGTRLSIL.

The rearrangement uses TRBV6-2 or TRBV6-3 and TRBJ2-3, with D maybe TRBD2 (6 bases). CDR1 and CDR2 (germline): MNHEY, SVGEGT. The CDR3 totals 15 residues. V was pared by 0 bases and J by 2 bases, with 9 bases between. The CDR3, as DNA: TGTGCCAGCAGTTACTCATCGGGGGACACAGATACGCAGTATTTT. Amino acids: CASSYSSGDTDTQYF.

The chain couples TRBV2 to TRBJ2-3; 7 bases align to TRBD2. This CDR3 is built from 15 residues. Trimming removed 3 bases from V and 2 bases from J; junction bases left unmatched: 5. CDR1 SNHLY and CDR2 FYNNEI come from the germline V gene. Here the CDR3 DNA reads TGTGCCAGCAGTGAGGCAGCGGGGACCACAGATACGCAGTATTTT. Translated, it gives CASSEAAGTTDTQYF.

The chain couples TRBV2 to TRBJ2-3, with 7 bases that match TRBD2. This CDR3 contains 14 residues. The germline V gene encodes CDR1 SNHLY and CDR2 FYNNEI. The J segment lost 0 bases and the V segment lost 6 bases, leaving 3 bases of the junction unmatched. The CDR3 reads CASRGRGSTDTQYF. The CDR3 nucleotides are TGTGCCAGCAGGGGGAGGGGTAGCACAGATACGCAGTATTTT.